This T cell receptor (beta chain) comes out of a study of cytomegalovirus exposure and HLA in healthy donors. Study-level information: The use of the same platform for the roughly 130 validation repertoires and the 600 to 700 first-cohort repertoires was reported by a later analysis.

Assay used: immunoSEQ multiplex PCR; TCRdb lists only in-frame clones, some missing. The table has tens of thousands of clones, 90% seen once. CDR3 length: 13 amino acids. CDR1 is LNHDA and CDR2 is SQIVND in the germline V gene (reference sequence). V shed 4 bases, J shed 4 bases, and the junction held 2 bases outside the gene matches. Whole-study findings and limits: The tendency of first-cohort TCR clusters to co-occur in the 90 to 150 validation repertoires emerged from a later analysis. Among TCR beta chains, those listed as cytomegalovirus-associated numbered 164.

Worth noting for this clone: Its antigen is unknown.

This sequence joins TRBV19 and TRBJ1-2; TRBD1 agrees at 8 bases. The source is a man between 18 and 29 years old in good health and CMV-seronegative. The sequenced sample was PBMCs. CDR3 protein: CASSNGQGYGYTF. The CDR3 DNA reads as TGTGCCAGTAGTAACGGACAGGGCTATGGCTACACCTTC.